This TCR beta chain was retrieved from a study of T-cell memory formation after mild COVID-19. Study results and limitations: Clones contracting day 15 to 85 were balanced CD4/CD8; later expanders leaned CD4+.

V was clipped by 3 bases and J by 3 bases, with 12 bases between them. The CDR3 is 14 amino acids. TCRdb re-called the 5' RACE reads with MiXCR, one entry per CDR3 protein. In the table there are about 270,000 distinct CDR3 sequences, approximately 15% of which are singletons. Remarks on this clonotype: Its antigen is not known.

This rearrangement joins TRBV12-3 or TRBV12-4 to TRBJ2-7; the D is unclear. Sequencing was done on a sample of PBMCs or a T cell subset sorted from them (not recorded which). The receptor comes from an adult woman who had mild COVID-19 (a few samples of this study predate the infection). Cell type and time point are not known. The chain's CDR3 is CASSFGGSRYEQYF. The CDR3 DNA sequence: TGTGCCAGCAGTTTCGGCGGAAGTCGCTACGAGCAGTACTTC.